This record concerns one T cell receptor beta chain sequence. The sample is drawn from a study of blood T cell repertoires in COVID-19. Some clones are missing from TCRdb's copy, which holds only in-frame ones; the method was immunoSEQ multiplex PCR. The sample gives about 160,000 clones, around 74% of which show up once; about 3% is in the top ten. From germline, CDR1 is MNHEY and CDR2 SMNVEV (reference sequence). This CDR3 is built from 14 residues. J was trimmed by 2 bases and V by 6 bases; bases with no gene match: 7. Sequences were obtained from peripheral blood. This clonotype originated in a man between 70 and 80 years old with acute or convalescent COVID-19. This chain joins TRBV27 and TRBJ2-7; 7 bases agree with TRBD2. The CDR3 here is CASSIAGPAYEQYF. The CDR3 DNA sequence: TGTGCCAGCAGCATAGCGGGCCCTGCCTACGAGCAGTACTTC.